This TCR beta chain appears in the sequencing data of a study of shared clonotypes between healthy human individuals. There are a few counts of this clone. Antigen unknown. Generated by immunoSEQ multiplex PCR, the TCRdb table keeps only in-frame clones and is missing some. The sample contains some 630,000 clones, around 72% of which appear only once. Splitting the CD4+ cells yielded a CD45RA+ naive subset and a CD45RA-negative memory subset. Study-level results: Rarefaction indicated that sorted-subset sequencing remained incomplete although depth was large.

The CDR3 loop spans 15 amino acids. The V gene's germline CDR1 is SGHTA and CDR2 FQGNSA. V gave up 10 bases and J gave up 6 bases, with 22 bases separating them. What was sequenced was memory CD4+ T cells sorted from blood. Subset described: CD45RA-negative fraction. The sequence was obtained from a woman aged 25 to 39 in good health. The gene calls are TRBV7-2 and TRBJ2-1; D possibly matches TRBD1 or TRBD2 (5 bases each). The CDR3 spells CANKLSPLGVNEQFF. The CDR3 DNA is TGTGCCAACAAACTCTCGCCTTTGGGGGTCAATGAGCAGTTCTTC. The variable domain in full, with the rest retrieved from reference TRBV7-2 and TRBJ2-1, is GAGVSQSPSNKVTEKGKDVELRCDPISGHTALYWYRQSLGQGLEFLIYFQGNSAPDKSGLPSDRFSAERTGGSVSTLTIQRTQQEDSAVYLCANKLSPLGVNEQFFGPGTRLTVL.